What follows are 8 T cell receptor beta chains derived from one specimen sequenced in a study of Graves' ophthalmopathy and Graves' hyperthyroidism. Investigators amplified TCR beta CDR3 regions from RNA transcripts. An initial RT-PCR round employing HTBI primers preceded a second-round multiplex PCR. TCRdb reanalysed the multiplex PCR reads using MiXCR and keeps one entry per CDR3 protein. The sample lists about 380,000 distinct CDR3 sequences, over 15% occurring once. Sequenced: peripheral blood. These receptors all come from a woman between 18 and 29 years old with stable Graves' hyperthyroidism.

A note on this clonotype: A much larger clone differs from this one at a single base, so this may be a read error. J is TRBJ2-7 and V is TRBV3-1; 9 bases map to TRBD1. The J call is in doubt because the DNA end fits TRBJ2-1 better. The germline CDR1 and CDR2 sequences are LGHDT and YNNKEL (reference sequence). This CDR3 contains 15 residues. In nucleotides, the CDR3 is TGTGCCAGCAGCCAATGGGGGACAGGGAGAAACGAGCAGTTCTTC. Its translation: CASSQWGTGRNEQFF.

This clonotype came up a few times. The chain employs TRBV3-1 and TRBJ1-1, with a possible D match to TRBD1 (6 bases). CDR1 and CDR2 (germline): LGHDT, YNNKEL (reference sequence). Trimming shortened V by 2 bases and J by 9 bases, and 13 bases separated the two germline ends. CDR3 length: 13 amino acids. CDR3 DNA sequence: TGTGCCAGCAGCCAATCTCGAACAGGGAAAGCTTTCTTT. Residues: CASSQSRTGKAFF.

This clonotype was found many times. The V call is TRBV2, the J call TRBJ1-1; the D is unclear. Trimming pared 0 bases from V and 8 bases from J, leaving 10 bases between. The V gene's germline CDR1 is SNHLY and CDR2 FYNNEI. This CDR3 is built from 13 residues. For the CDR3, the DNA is TGTGCCAGCAGTGAAGCGCTTATCGTAGAAGCTTTCTTT. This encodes CASSEALIVEAFF.

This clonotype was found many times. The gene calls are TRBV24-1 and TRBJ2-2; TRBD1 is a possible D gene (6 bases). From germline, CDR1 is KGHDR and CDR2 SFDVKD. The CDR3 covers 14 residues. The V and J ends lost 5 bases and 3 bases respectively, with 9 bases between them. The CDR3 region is CATSGHRDTGELFF. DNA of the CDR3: TGTGCCACCAGTGGCCACAGGGACACCGGGGAGCTGTTTTTT.

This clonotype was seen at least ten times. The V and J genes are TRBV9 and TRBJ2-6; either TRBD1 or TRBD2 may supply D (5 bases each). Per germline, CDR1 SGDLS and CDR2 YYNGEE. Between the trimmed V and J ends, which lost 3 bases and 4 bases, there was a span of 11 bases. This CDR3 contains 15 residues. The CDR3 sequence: CASSASGTGANVLTF. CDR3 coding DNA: TGTGCCAGCAGCGCCTCAGGGACCGGGGCCAACGTCCTGACTTTC.

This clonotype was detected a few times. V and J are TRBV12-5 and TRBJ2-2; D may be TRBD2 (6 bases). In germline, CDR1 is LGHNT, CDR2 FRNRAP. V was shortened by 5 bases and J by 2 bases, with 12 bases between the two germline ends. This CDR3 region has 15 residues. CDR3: CASGPGAGNTGELFF. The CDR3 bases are TGTGCTAGTGGTCCCGGGGCGGGAAACACCGGGGAGCTGTTTTTT.

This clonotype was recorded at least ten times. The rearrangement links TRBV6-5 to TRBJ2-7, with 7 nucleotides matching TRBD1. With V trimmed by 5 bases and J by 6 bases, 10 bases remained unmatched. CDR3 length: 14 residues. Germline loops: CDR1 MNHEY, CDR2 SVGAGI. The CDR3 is CASSHGTESREQYF. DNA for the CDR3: TGTGCCAGCAGTCACGGGACAGAGTCTCGCGAGCAGTACTTC.

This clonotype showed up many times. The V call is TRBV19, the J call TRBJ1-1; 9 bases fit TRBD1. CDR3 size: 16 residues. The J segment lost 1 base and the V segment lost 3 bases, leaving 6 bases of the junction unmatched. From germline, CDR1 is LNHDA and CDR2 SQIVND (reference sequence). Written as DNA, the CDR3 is TGTGCCAGTAGTATGGGAGCGACAGGGGGGAACACTGAAGCTTTCTTT. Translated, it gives CASSMGATGGNTEAFF.